This TCR beta chain is from a study of T cells after yellow fever vaccination. Study-level information: In the case of low-cell-number fractions, SMART-Seq v4 Ultra Low Input was used for preparation.

There are many counts of this clonotype. What it binds is unknown. MiXCR was run by TCRdb on the 5' RACE reads, yielding one entry per CDR3 protein. The sample consists of more than 350,000 distinct CDR3 sequences, roughly 11% of them appearing once. Overall study results and limits: On re-exposure, the response was weaker but peaked faster, at day 5 versus 15.

The source was PBMCs, collected on the day of the first yellow fever vaccination. The TCR was taken from a man younger than 30 who received the YFV17D yellow fever vaccine.

The DNA for the CDR3 is TGTGCCAGCAGTTTAGCGGCAGCTCAAGAGACCCAGTACTTC. It encodes CASSLAAAQETQYF. The chain is built from TRBV12-3 or TRBV12-4 and TRBJ2-5; D not certain. V lost 0 bases, J lost 2 bases, and 7 bases lay in between. CDR3 length equals 14 residues.